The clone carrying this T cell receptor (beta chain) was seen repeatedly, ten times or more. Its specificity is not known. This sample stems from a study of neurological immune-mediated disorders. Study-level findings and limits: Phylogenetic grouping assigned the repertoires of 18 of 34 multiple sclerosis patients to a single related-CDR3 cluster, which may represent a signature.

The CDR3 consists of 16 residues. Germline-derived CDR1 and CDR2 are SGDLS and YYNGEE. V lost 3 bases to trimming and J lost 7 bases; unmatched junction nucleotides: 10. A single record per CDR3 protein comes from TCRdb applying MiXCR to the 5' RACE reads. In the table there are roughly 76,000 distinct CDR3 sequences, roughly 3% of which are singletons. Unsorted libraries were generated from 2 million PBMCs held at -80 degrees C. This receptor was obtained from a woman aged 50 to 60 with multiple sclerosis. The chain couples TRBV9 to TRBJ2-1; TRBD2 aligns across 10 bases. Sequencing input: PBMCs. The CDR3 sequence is CASSARPGLASNEQFF. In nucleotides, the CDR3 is TGTGCCAGCAGCGCCCGACCGGGACTAGCGTCAAATGAGCAGTTCTTC.